The source of this T cell receptor beta chain is a study of shared clonotypes between healthy human individuals. Study-wide context: Each donor had three CD4 naive, three CD4 memory, two CD8 naive and one CD8 memory plate. Study outcomes and limitations: Sorted-subset sequencing, rarefaction showed, was incomplete despite large depth.

Here immunoSEQ multiplex PCR was the method, and the copy in TCRdb shows in-frame clones only, minus some. The table shows more than 2 million clones, with approximately 94% occurring only once. In regard to this clone: Its specificity is not known.

CDR1 is KGHSH, CDR2 LQKENI, per germline. The CDR3 covers 16 residues. Trimming took 2 bases from V and 0 from J, leaving 11 bases between them. This sequence joins TRBV18 and TRBJ1-3; D is ambiguous. Sequencing input: naive CD4+ T cells sorted from blood. Noted subset: CD45RA+ positively selected. This receptor was identified in a man aged 18 to 30 in good health. DNA of the CDR3: TGTGCCAGCTCACCAAAGGAGTTTTTCTCTGGAAACACCATATATTTT. Residues: CASSPKEFFSGNTIYF.